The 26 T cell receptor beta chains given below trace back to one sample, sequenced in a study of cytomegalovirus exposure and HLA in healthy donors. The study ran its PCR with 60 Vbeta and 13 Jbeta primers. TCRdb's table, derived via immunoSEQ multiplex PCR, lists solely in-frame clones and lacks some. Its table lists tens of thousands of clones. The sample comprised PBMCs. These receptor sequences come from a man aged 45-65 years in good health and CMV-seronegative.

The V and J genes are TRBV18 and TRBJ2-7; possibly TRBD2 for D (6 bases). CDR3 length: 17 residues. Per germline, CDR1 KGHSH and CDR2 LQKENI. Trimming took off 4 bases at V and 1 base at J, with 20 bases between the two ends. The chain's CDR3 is CASSLITAGTGSYEQYF. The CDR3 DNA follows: TGTGCCAGCTCACTCATTACCGCCGGGACTGGTTCCTACGAGCAGTACTTC.

The DNA of the CDR3 is TGTGCCAGCAGTTCAAACAGGGGGTCCCCCTACGAGCAGTACTTC. Translating it yields CASSSNRGSPYEQYF. The gene calls are TRBV28 and TRBJ2-5; TRBD1 agrees at 8 bases. The J call may be in error: the DNA end matches TRBJ2-7 better. Germline V gene sequence: CDR1 MDHEN, CDR2 SYDVKM. CDR3 size: 15 residues.

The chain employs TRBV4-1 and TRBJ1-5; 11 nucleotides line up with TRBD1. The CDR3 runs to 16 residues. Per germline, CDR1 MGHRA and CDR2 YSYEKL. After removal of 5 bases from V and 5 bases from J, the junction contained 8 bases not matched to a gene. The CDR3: CASSTLPGQGDQPQHF. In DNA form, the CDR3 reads TGCGCCAGCAGCACCTTACCGGGACAGGGGGATCAGCCCCAGCATTTT.

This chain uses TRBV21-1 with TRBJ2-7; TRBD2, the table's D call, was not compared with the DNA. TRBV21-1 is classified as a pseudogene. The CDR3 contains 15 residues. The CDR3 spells CASSLREGRGCEQYF. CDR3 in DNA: TGTGCCAGCAGCTTGCGGGAGGGTCGTGGGTGCGAGCAGTACTTC.

CDR3 nucleotide sequence: TGTGCCAGCAGCCCTGACAAATTCGGCGGGGAGCTGTTTTTT. This gives the protein CASSPDKFGGELFF. J is TRBJ2-2 and V is TRBV7-8; no clear D gene. The CDR3 spans 14 residues. Trimming cost V 5 bases and J 7 bases, with 14 bases left between them. Germline assignment: CDR1 SGHVS and CDR2 FQNEAQ.

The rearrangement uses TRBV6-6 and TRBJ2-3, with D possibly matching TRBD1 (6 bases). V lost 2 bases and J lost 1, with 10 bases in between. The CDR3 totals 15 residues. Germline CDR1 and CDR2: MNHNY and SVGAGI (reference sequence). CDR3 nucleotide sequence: TGTGCCAGCAGTTACGAGGGGGACGGCACAGATACGCAGTATTTT. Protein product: CASSYEGDGTDTQYF.

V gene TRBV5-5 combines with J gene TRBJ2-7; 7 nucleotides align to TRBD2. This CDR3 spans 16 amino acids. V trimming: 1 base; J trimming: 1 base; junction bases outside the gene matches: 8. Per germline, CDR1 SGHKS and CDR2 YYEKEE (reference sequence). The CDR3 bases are TGTGCCAGCAGCTTGTTCCGCCTAGCGGCTTCCTACGAGCAGTACTTC. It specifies CASSLFRLAASYEQYF. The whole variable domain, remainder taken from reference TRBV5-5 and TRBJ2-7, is DAGVTQSPTHLIKTRGQQVTLRCSPISGHKSVSWYQQVLGQGPQFIFQYYEKEERGRGNFPDRFSARQFPNYSSELNVNALLLGDSALYLCASSLFRLAASYEQYFGPGTRLTVT.

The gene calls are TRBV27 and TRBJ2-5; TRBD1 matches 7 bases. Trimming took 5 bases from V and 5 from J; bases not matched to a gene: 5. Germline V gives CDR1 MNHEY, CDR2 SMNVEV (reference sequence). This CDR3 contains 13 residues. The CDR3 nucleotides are TGTGCCAGCAGTCAACAGGGGATGGAGACCCAGTACTTC. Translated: CASSQQGMETQYF.

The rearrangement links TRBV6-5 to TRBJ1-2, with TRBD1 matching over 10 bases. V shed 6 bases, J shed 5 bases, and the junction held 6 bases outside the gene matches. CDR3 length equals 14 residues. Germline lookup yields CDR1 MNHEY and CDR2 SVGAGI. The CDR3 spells CASSRDRGAYGYTF. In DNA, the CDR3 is TGTGCCAGCAGCCGGGACAGGGGTGCATATGGCTACACCTTC.

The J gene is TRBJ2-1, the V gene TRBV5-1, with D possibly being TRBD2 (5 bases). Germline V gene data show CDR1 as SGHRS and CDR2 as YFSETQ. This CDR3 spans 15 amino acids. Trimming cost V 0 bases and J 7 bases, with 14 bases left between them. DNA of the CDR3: TGCGCCAGCAGCTTGGGTCCGGGGATTACGAATGAGCAGTTCTTC. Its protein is CASSLGPGITNEQFF.

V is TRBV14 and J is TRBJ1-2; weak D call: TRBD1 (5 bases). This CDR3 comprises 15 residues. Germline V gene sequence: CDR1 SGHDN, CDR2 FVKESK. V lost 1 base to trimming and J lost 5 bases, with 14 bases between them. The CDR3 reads CASSQAWRGGYGYTF. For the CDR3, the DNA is TGTGCCAGCAGCCAAGCCTGGAGGGGTGGGTATGGCTACACCTTC.

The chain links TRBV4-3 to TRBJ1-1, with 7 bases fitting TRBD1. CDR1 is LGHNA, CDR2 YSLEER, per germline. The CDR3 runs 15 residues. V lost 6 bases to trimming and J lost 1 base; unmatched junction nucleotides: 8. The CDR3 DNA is TGCGCCAGCAGGAAGGGGGCCCATCGGAACACTGAAGCTTTCTTT. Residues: CASRKGAHRNTEAFF.

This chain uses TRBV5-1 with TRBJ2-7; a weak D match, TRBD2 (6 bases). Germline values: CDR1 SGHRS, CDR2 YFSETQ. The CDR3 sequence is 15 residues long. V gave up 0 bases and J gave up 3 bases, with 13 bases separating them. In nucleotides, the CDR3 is TGCGCCAGCAGCTTGGCGGGGGAAGGAGGCTACGAGCAGTACTTC. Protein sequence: CASSLAGEGGYEQYF.

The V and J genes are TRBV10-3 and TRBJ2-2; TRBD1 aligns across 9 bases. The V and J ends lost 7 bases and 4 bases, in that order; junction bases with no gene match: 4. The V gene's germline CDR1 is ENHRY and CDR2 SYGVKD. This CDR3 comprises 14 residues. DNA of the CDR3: TGTGCCATCAAGGGGGACAGGGCCACCGGGGAGCTGTTTTTT. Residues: CAIKGDRATGELFF.

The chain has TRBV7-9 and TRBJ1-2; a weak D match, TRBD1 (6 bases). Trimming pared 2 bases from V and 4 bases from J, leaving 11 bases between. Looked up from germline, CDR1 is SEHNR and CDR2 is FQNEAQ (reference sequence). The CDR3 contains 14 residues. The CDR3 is CASSLRQGSYGYTF. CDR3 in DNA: TGTGCCAGCAGCTTACGTCAGGGGAGCTATGGCTACACCTTC.

DNA for the CDR3: TGTGCCAGCAGTTACGCGGGACAGGCCTACGAGCAGTACTTC. Its translation is CASSYAGQAYEQYF. The V gene is TRBV6-5, the J gene TRBJ2-7, with 8 bases aligning to TRBD1. The V and J ends lost 2 bases and 2 bases, in that order; junction bases with no gene match: 2. The CDR3 consists of 14 residues. CDR1 is MNHEY and CDR2 is SVGAGI in the germline V gene.

CDR3: CASSSSFLSSYNEQFF. CDR3 DNA sequence: TGTGCCAGCAGCTCCTCTTTCCTTAGCTCCTACAATGAGCAGTTCTTC. V usage is TRBV11-2 and J usage is TRBJ2-1; D is unresolved. V lost 4 bases, J lost 0 bases, and 13 bases lay in between. CDR3 length: 16 residues. Germline V CDR1 and CDR2: SGHAT, FQNNGV.

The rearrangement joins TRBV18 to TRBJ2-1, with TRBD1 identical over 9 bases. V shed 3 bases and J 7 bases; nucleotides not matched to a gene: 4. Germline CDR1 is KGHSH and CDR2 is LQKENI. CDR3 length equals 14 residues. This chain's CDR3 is CASSPDRGANEQFF. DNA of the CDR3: TGTGCCAGCTCACCGGACAGGGGAGCGAATGAGCAGTTCTTC. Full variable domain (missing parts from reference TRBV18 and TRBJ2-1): NAGVMQNPRHLVRRRGQEARLRCSPMKGHSHVYWYRQLPEEGLKFMVYLQKENIIDESGMPKERFSAEFPKEGPSILRIQQVVRGDSAAYFCASSPDRGANEQFFGPGTRLTVL.

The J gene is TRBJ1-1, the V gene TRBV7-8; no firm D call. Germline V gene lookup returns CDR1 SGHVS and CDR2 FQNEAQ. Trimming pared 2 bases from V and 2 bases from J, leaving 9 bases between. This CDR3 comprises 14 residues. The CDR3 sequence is CASSLRQVNTEAFF. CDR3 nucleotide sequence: TGTGCCAGCAGCTTACGGCAGGTTAACACTGAAGCTTTCTTT.

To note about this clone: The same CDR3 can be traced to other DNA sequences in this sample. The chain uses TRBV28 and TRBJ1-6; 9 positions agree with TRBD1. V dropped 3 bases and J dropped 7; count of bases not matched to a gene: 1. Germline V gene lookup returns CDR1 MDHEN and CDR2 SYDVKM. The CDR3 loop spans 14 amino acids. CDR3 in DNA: TGTGCCAGCAGTTTGGGACAGGGAAATTCACCCCTCCACTTT. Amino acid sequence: CASSLGQGNSPLHF.

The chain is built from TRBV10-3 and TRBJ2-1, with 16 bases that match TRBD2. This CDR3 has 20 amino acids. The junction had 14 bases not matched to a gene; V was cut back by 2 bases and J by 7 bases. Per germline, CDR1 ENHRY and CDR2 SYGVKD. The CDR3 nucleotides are TGTGCCATCAGTGAGCTATCGGTGGGACTAGCGGGGGGGCGTAGAAATGAGCAGTTCTTC. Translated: CAISELSVGLAGGRRNEQFF.

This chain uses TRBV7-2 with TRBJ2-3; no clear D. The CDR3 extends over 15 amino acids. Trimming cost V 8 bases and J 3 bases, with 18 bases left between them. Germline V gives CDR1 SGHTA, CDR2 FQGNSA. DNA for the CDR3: TGTGCCAGCCGGAAGGCAGTTTTGAGGACAGATACGCAGTATTTT. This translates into CASRKAVLRTDTQYF.

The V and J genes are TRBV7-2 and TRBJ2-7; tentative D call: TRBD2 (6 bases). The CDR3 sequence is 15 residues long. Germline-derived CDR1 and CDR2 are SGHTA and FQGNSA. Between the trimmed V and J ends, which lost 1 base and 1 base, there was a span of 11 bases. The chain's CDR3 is CASSLGRGWSYEQYF. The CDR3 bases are TGTGCCAGCAGCTTAGGGAGGGGATGGTCCTACGAGCAGTACTTC.

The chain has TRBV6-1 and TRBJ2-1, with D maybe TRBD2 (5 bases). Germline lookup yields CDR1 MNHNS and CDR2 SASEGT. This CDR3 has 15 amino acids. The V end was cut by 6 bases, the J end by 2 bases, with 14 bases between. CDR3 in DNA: TGTGCCAGCAGCAAAAGAGAGGGAGCCTACAATGAGCAGTTCTTC. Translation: CASSKREGAYNEQFF.

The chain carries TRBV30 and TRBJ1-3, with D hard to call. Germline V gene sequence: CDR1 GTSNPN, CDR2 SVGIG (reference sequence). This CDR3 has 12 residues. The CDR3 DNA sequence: TGTGCTCGCACGACAAAGCTAAACACCATATATTTT. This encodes CARTTKLNTIYF.

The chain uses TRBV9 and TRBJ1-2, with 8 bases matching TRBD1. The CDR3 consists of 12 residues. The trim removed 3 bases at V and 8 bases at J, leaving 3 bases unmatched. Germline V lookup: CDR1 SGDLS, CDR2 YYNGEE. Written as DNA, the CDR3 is TGTGCCAGCAGCGCTGACAGGGGCGGCTACACCTTC. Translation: CASSADRGGYTF.